These T cell receptor beta chains were read from a single sample in a study of T-cell memory formation after mild COVID-19. Using its own MiXCR run on the 5' RACE reads, TCRdb lists one record per CDR3 protein. The sample includes about 200,000 distinct CDR3 sequences, around 16% of them seen just once. Sample: PBMCs or a T cell subset sorted from them (not recorded which). All receptors derive from an adult woman who had mild COVID-19 (a few samples of this study predate the infection). Cell type and time point are not known. Both conserved end residues are part of each CDR3. The order of the fields is J gene, clone size, D gene, V gene, CDR3 DNA, CDR3 protein. A D gene is named only where the DNA matches it firmly. Only some rows state a clone size, as once, few, many or a class for expanded clones.

TRBJ2-7 | . | . | TRBV20-1 | TGCAGTGCTAGAGTCCGGCAGGGCGCCTACGAGCAGTACTTC | CSARVRQGAYEQYF
TRBJ2-7 | . | . | TRBV18 | TGTGCCAGCTCACCACAGCGCGACGAGCAGTACTTC | CASSPQRDEQYF
TRBJ2-5 | . | . | TRBV27 | TGTGCCAGCAGTTTTACAGATGGGACCCAGTACTTC | CASSFTDGTQYF
TRBJ2-7 | many | . | TRBV12-3/TRBV12-4 | TGTGCCAGCAGGGCCGGCCTCTACGAGCAGTACTTC | CASRAGLYEQYF
TRBJ2-7 | few | . | TRBV6-1 | TGTGCCAGCAGTGATAGGCACGAGCAGTACTTC | CASSDRHEQYF
TRBJ1-5 | . | TRBD1 | TRBV20-1 | TGCAGTGCCAAAGGACAGGGCAATCAGCCCCAGCATTTT | CSAKGQGNQPQHF
TRBJ2-1 | . | TRBD2 | TRBV7-2 | TGTGCCAGCAGCTTTGTAGCGGGGGGCTCCAATGAGCAGTTCTTC | CASSFVAGGSNEQFF
TRBJ2-3 | many | . | TRBV5-1 | TGTGCCAGCAGCTTAGGGCAGAGCACAGATACGCAGTATTTT | CASSLGQSTDTQYF
TRBJ2-2 | few | . | TRBV5-1 | TGCGCCAGCAGCACAGGAAACACCGGGGAGCTGTTTTTT | CASSTGNTGELFF
TRBJ2-2 | few | . | TRBV3-1 | TGTGCCAGCAGCCGGACGGAGGAGAACACCGGGGAGCTGTTTTTT | CASSRTEENTGELFF
TRBJ1-2 | few | TRBD1 | TRBV29-1 | TGCAGCGCCGAACAGGGGCTTGGGTATGGCTACACCTTC | CSAEQGLGYGYTF
TRBJ2-1 | . | . | TRBV24-1 | TGTGCCACCAGTGCCCAAAATGAGCAGTTCTTC | CATSAQNEQFF
TRBJ2-1 | few | TRBD2 | TRBV10-3 | TGTGCCACCAGCGGAGGGACTAGCTTCAATGAGCAGTTCTTC | CATSGGTSFNEQFF
TRBJ2-4 | few | . | TRBV4-1 | TGCGCCAGCAGCTACCTGGGGGAAGGGGAAAACATTCAGTACTTC | CASSYLGEGENIQYF
TRBJ2-1 | . | . | TRBV7-9 | TGTGCCAGCAGCTTGGAGACTAAAGAGCAGTTCTTC | CASSLETKEQFF
TRBJ2-1 | many | . | TRBV7-6 | TGTGCCAGCAGCCCCGGGACCGACTACAATGAGCAGTTCTTC | CASSPGTDYNEQFF
TRBJ2-2 | many | . | TRBV2 | TGTGCCAGCAGTGAGCGGGGTTGGGACACCGGGGAGCTGTTTTTT | CASSERGWDTGELFF
TRBJ2-3 | many | . | TRBV5-5 | TGTGCCAGCAGCTTGAGGGGGACAGATACGCAGTATTTT | CASSLRGTDTQYF
TRBJ2-1 | few | . | TRBV20-1 | TGCAGTGCTAGAGACGGGAGAAGGGGGAGAGAGCAGTTCTTC | CSARDGRRGREQFF
TRBJ2-5 | . | . | TRBV24-1 | TGTGCCACCAGTGGGGGGGACAGACAAGAGACCCAGTACTTC | CATSGGDRQETQYF
TRBJ2-1 | few | . | TRBV6-5 | TGTGCCAGCAGTAGGGCGGGCGGGGTCTACAATGAGCAGTTCTTC | CASSRAGGVYNEQFF
TRBJ2-2 | . | . | TRBV9 | TGTGCCAGCAGCGCGGCCGGGACGTCGAACACCGGGGAGCTGTTTTTT | CASSAAGTSNTGELFF
TRBJ2-1 | . | TRBD2 | TRBV5-1 | TGCGCCAGCAGAACCACGACTAGCGGCTCCTACAATGAGCAGTTCTTC | CASRTTTSGSYNEQFF
TRBJ2-2 | . | . | TRBV12-3/TRBV12-4 | TGTGCCAGCAGTTTATCTGGGGCCTCGGCCGGGGAGCTGTTTTTT | CASSLSGASAGELFF
TRBJ2-1 | many | TRBD2 | TRBV10-3 | TGTGCCATCAGTGAACCTCGACTAGCGGGGGGGAATGAGCAGTTCTTC | CAISEPRLAGGNEQFF
TRBJ2-1 | few | TRBD1 | TRBV7-8 | TGTGCCAGCAGCTATAACCCTGGGACAGGGATGAATGAGCAGTTCTTC | CASSYNPGTGMNEQFF
TRBJ2-7 | few | TRBD1 | TRBV29-1 | TGCAGCGTCCGCTACTCGACAGGGCTCGAGCAGTACTTC | CSVRYSTGLEQYF
TRBJ2-1 | few | . | TRBV18 | TGTGCCAGCTCGCCGGGACTCCCGAGGAATGAGCAGTTCTTC | CASSPGLPRNEQFF
TRBJ2-7 | . | . | TRBV7-3 | TGTGCCAGCAGCCTCGGGGGCCACACCTACGAGCAGTACTTC | CASSLGGHTYEQYF
TRBJ2-4 | . | TRBD1 | TRBV3-1 | TGTGCCAGCAGCCAAGCCCAGACAGGGGGGGCTTACTTC | CASSQAQTGGAYF
TRBJ2-7 | . | TRBD1 | TRBV7-2 | TGTGCCAGCAGCTTGAGTTCGGGGACAGGGAACTACGAGCAGTACTTC | CASSLSSGTGNYEQYF
TRBJ1-1 | . | TRBD1 | TRBV7-9 | TGTGCCAGCAGGAGAGGACAGGGCCAGTTTGAAGCTTTCTTT | CASRRGQGQFEAFF
TRBJ1-1 | . | . | TRBV6-6 | TGTGCCAGCAGTCAGACTGGCGATGAAGCTTTCTTT | CASSQTGDEAFF
TRBJ2-1 | . | . | TRBV6-6 | TGTGCCAGCAGCCTCCCGCCTAGACACAATGAGCAGTTCTTC | CASSLPPRHNEQFF
TRBJ2-1 | few | . | TRBV20-1 | TGCAGTGCTAGAGATCCCCCCTATGGCGCGGGTGCGGAGAATGAGCAGTTCTTC | CSARDPPYGAGAENEQFF
TRBJ1-4 | . | . | TRBV3-1 | TGTGCCAGCAGGCCGGGACCTAATGAAAAACTGTTTTTT | CASRPGPNEKLFF
TRBJ1-2 | . | . | TRBV6-6 | TGTGCCAGCAGACTTCCCCCGGGACGGAATTTCTCTTATGGCTACACCTTC | CASRLPPGRNFSYGYTF
TRBJ2-1 | few | TRBD1 | TRBV20-1 | TGCAGTGCTAGGGCGGACAGGGGAAGCGAGCAGTTCTTC | CSARADRGSEQFF
TRBJ1-1 | . | . | TRBV6-5 | TGTGCCAGCAGTTACTCTTACAGGGCCAATGAAGCTTTCTTT | CASSYSYRANEAFF
TRBJ2-7 | few | . | TRBV5-1 | TGCGCCAGCAGCCCTGGGGTTCCGGGCCTCCCCTACGAGCAGTACTTC | CASSPGVPGLPYEQYF
TRBJ2-7 | few | . | TRBV30 | TGTGCCTGGACAGGGCGGGGAGAATACGAGCAGTACTTC | CAWTGRGEYEQYF
TRBJ2-1 | few | TRBD1 | TRBV10-2 | TGCGCCAGCAGTGAGGTGCAGGGGGCATACAATGAGCAGTTCTTC | CASSEVQGAYNEQFF
TRBJ1-2 | few | . | TRBV5-1 | TGCGCCAGCAGCTTGGCCGCCAGTTGGGAATATGGCTACACCTTC | CASSLAASWEYGYTF
TRBJ2-5 | many | . | TRBV5-5 | TGTGCCAGCAGCCCGACAGAAGAGACCCAGTACTTC | CASSPTEETQYF
TRBJ2-3 | few | . | TRBV4-3 | TGCGCCAGCAGCCCCCGCGGAGGTACCAGACGGGATACGCAGTATTTT | CASSPRGGTRRDTQYF
TRBJ1-1 | . | TRBD1 | TRBV27 | TGTGCCAGCAGACCCGACAGGGCCGCCTTGAACACTGAAGCTTTCTTT | CASRPDRAALNTEAFF
TRBJ2-7 | . | . | TRBV12-3/TRBV12-4 | TGTGCCAGCAGTCCCCGGGACGCTGGCGGGCAGTACTTC | CASSPRDAGGQYF
TRBJ1-1 | few | . | TRBV10-3 | TGTGCCATCAGTGCACAGGGTGCCACTGAAGCTTTCTTT | CAISAQGATEAFF
TRBJ2-7 | few | . | TRBV20-1 | TGCAGTGCTCCACCTGGGGCAAGCTCCTACGAGCAGTACTTC | CSAPPGASSYEQYF
TRBJ1-2 | few | . | TRBV9 | TGTGCCAGCAGCGTAGCAGGTCCGGGGGGCTACACCTTC | CASSVAGPGGYTF